This T cell receptor (beta chain) derives from a study of shared clonotypes between healthy human individuals. Using immunoSEQ multiplex PCR, the repertoire was profiled, and TCRdb retains in-frame clones only, with some absent. The sample includes around 2,000,000 clones, about 95% of them seen just once. In the naive CD8 group, cells lacked CD45RO and were positively selected for CCR7, so terminally differentiated effector memory CD45RA+ cells were left out. Germline CDR1 and CDR2: LGHNA and YNFKEQ. Trimming removed 4 bases from V and 6 bases from J, with 25 bases in between. The CDR3 spans 17 residues.

This chain connects TRBV4-2 to TRBJ2-7; D is perhaps TRBD2 (7 bases). This TCR came from a man in his late teens or twenties in good health. The sequencing sample was made of naive CD8+ T cells sorted from blood. This CDR3 is CASSPGIGGAGLVEQYF. For the CDR3, the DNA is TGTGCCAGCAGCCCGGGGATTGGGGGGGCCGGGTTGGTCGAGCAGTACTTC.